Listed here is a single T cell receptor (beta chain). The antigen is unknown. The source of the sample is a study of T cell responses to AZD1222 COVID-19 vaccine. For the study at large: Second doses were pooled across both intervals (about 4 or about 12 weeks).

Overall study findings and caveats: At 160-218 and 743-854, vaccine-associated CD4 TCRs were dominant, and they spanned spike.

Germline V lookup: CDR1 SNHLY, CDR2 FYNNEI. The V and J ends lost 4 bases and 7 bases, in that order; junction bases with no gene match: 7. The CDR3 contains 16 residues. Assay used: immunoSEQ multiplex PCR; TCRdb lists only in-frame clones, some missing. Seen here are 120,000 or so clones, 85% to 90% observed once, and the top ten hold approximately 3.4%. The TCR sequence derives from an adult in good health. The chain uses TRBV2 and TRBJ2-1; 13 bases are a match to TRBD2. Sequences were derived from peripheral blood, sampled on day 0 of AZD1222 vaccination. In DNA, the CDR3 is TGTGCCAGCAGTGCCCGGACTAGCGGGAGAAGTAATGAGCAGTTCTTC. Its translation: CASSARTSGRSNEQFF.